The present TCR beta chain was sequenced within a study of Tregs in tolerant kidney transplant recipients. Some clones are missing from TCRdb's copy, which holds only in-frame ones; the method was immunoSEQ multiplex PCR. The sample records 95,000 to 120,000 clones, around 87% being singletons. Germline V lookup: CDR1 LGHNA, CDR2 YSLEER. J lost 4 bases, V lost 6 bases, and 7 bases had no gene match. The CDR3 is 15 residues long. The chain joins TRBV4-3 to TRBJ2-7; 12 bases line up with TRBD1. The sequencing here drew on CD4+ T cells from blood, taken before the transplant. The receptor's source is a human donor who received a combined kidney and bone marrow transplant. In nucleotides, the CDR3 is TGCGCCAGCAGTCCCGGGACAGGGGGCGCGTACGAGCAGTACTTC. It is translated as CASSPGTGGAYEQYF.